This TCR beta chain was observed in a study of T-cell memory formation after mild COVID-19 (TCRdb year 2021). For context, the study as a whole: Most TCR sequence clusters were specific to one of the two donors. In a couple of donors, T-cell clones that expanded and contracted after mild COVID-19 were followed by sequencing TCRalpha and TCRbeta repertoires longitudinally. Two young, previously healthy adult volunteers made up the cohort, one male and one female.

Ficoll-Paque density gradient centrifugation was the method used to isolate PBMCs. Instrument on record: Illumina NovaSeq 6000. cDNA libraries for TCRalpha and TCRbeta were prepared by 5'RACE using constant-segment primers, with sample barcodes and unique molecular identifiers added. RNA was extracted from every sample with Trizol reagent. Libraries were amplified in two PCR steps, with a second sample barcode and Illumina TruSeq adapters added in the second step. Libraries were sequenced on an Illumina NovaSeq with 2 x 150 bp paired-end reads. The original methods were these. With migec v1.2.7, reads were demultiplexed and then collapsed into UMI-guided consensus sequences. Using mixcr v2.1.11, UMI consensuses were aligned to TRA and TRB V and J templates and then assembled into clonotypes. A clonotype was counted as expanded or contracted only when both edgeR and NoisET called the clonotype significant, with the noise models trained on biological replicates. edgeR calls used a false discovery rate-adjusted p below 0.01 and a log2 fold-change threshold of 1. PCA with hierarchical clustering of max-normalized trajectories of the 1000 most abundant clonotypes was used as exploratory dynamics analysis. Separately sequenced CD4+ and CD8+ repertoires were used to assign a CD4 or CD8 phenotype to each responding clone. TCRdb passed the public sequencing reads through fastp at Q25 and MiXCR, retaining productive beta sequences. Identical CDR3 proteins give one entry, which carries the most common genes and DNA. TCRdb's processing, not the authors', yielded these V and J calls. This sample has around 320,000 distinct CDR3 sequences in its table, and roughly an eighth of those were observed once. The ten largest clones represent under 25% of the sample.

Points the paper makes about the study in general: The second-wave clones that peaked on day 37 were not confirmed to be SARS-CoV-2 specific. Contracting CD4+ clones appeared mostly in the CM and EM memory subsets, whereas CD8+ clones were enriched in EMRA. The study included only a couple of mild cases, and larger cohorts that include severe cases with pre-infection samples were judged to be necessary. Clones contracting from day 15 to 85 had balanced CD4/CD8 phenotypes, while a second wave expanding from day 15 to 37 was biased towards CD4+. The detection of some responding clones in pre-infection memory suggests that pre-existing cross-reactive memory T cells joined the SARS-CoV-2 response.

With regard to this clonotype: The specificity of this receptor is unknown. No base quality values were provided; no much bigger clone lies one nucleotide off.

From the germline V gene (reference sequence), CDR1 is PRHDT and CDR2 is FYEKMQ. Relative to germline, V is 7 bases shorter and J is 2 bases shorter, with 8 bases between their ends. There are 12 amino acids in the CDR3, from cysteine to phenylalanine inclusive. Only the CDR3 part of the read is kept: 36 bases, read in frame from the first base. The receptor comes from a man aged 18 to 30 who had mild COVID-19 (a few samples of this study predate the infection). The sample titles of this study are shuffled in the database, so cell type and time point are left out; the donor was told from shared clones. Recombination linked TRBV13 to TRBJ1-2; the D gene identity is not certain. The sequenced material came from PBMCs or a T cell subset sorted from them (not recorded which). The base sequence is TGTGCCAGCACCTACGGGAACTATGGCTACACCTTC. This codes for CASTYGNYGYTF. Outside the CDR3, residues come from the reference TRBV13 and TRBJ1-2 proteins, so the full variable domain is: AAGVIQSPRHLIKEKRETATLKCYPIPRHDTVYWYQQGPGQDPQFLISFYEKMQSDKGSIPDRFSAQQFSDYHSELNMSSLELGDSALYFCASTYGNYGYTFGSGTRLTVV.